This T cell receptor (beta chain) was recorded in a study of shared clonotypes between healthy human individuals. Notes on the study in general: The study found lower generation probabilities in non-shared clonotypes than in those shared by all four donors. Researchers sampled blood only, noting tissue repertoires likely differ.

In regard to this clone: Its target is not known.

Original handling: With immunoSEQ giving junction-only sequences and no quality scores, filtering differed. Method: immunoSEQ multiplex PCR; TCRdb's copy keeps in-frame clones and lacks some. The V and J calls and clone size are taken from that table; D and trimming were inferred from the DNA. The data show 2,500,000 or so clones, roughly 93% seen once. The donors were adults (healthy and HIV-negative) with no recent acute infections or vaccinations. Germline V CDR1 and CDR2: MNHEY, SMNVEV (reference sequence). The germline V and J ends were trimmed by 6 bases and 2 bases, with 13 bases remaining between them. CDR3 size: 15 residues.

The sample comprised naive CD4+ T cells from PBMCs. Subset: CD45RA+ positively selected. The sequence was obtained from a man between 18 and 35 years old in good health. Some clones in this sample may be carry-over from other donors' samples. The gene calls are TRBV27 and TRBJ2-2; possible D gene TRBD2, 5 bases. The CDR3 sequence is CASSFWGANTGELFF. CDR3 nucleotide sequence: TGTGCCAGCAGCTTCTGGGGAGCCAACACCGGGGAGCTGTTTTTT.